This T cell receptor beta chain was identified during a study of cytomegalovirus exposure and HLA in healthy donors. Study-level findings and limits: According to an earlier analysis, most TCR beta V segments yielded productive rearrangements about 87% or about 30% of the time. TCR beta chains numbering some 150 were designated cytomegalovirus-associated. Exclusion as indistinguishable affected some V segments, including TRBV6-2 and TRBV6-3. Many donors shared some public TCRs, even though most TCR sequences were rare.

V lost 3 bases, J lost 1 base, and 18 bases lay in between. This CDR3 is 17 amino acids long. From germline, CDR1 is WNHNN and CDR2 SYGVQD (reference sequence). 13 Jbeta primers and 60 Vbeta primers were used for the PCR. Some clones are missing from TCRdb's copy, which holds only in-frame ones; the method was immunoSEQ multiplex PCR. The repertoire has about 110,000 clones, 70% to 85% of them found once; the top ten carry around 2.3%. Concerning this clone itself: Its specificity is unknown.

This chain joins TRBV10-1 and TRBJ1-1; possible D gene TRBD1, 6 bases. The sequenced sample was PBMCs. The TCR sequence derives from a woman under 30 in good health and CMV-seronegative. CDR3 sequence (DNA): TGCGCCAGCAGTGACCAAAATCGGGACATAGGGAACACTGAAGCTTTCTTT. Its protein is CASSDQNRDIGNTEAFF.